This T cell receptor beta chain is from a study of glioma-infiltrating T cells after dendritic cell vaccination. This clone was observed a single time. Isocitrate dehydrogenase mutation was absent in all glioblastoma patients. The CDR3 is made up of 16 amino acids. Between the trimmed V and J ends, which lost 3 bases and 3 bases, there was a span of 17 bases. Germline CDR1 GTSNPN, CDR2 SVGIG (reference sequence). Up to 2 ug genomic DNA was used for TCRB CDR3 amplification. The assay was immunoSEQ multiplex PCR, and TCRdb's table has in-frame clones only and misses some. The table records over 90,000 clones, roughly 76% of them present only once.

The source material was blood, sampled before dendritic cell vaccination. The receptor was derived from a human donor with glioblastoma. The chain uses TRBV30 and TRBJ1-4, with a weak D call TRBD1 (6 bases). The CDR3 here is CAWRHPGGASNEKLFF. For the CDR3, the DNA is TGTGCCTGGAGGCACCCGGGGGGGGCATCTAATGAAAAACTGTTTTTT. Full variable domain (rest looked up from reference TRBV30 and TRBJ1-4): SQTIHQWPATLVQPVGSPLSLECTVEGTSNPNLYWYRQAAGRGLQLLFYSVGIGQISSEVPQNLSASRPQDRQFILSSKKLLLSDSGFYLCAWRHPGGASNEKLFFGSGTQLSVL.